This TCR beta chain was documented in a study of technical replicates of blood from a handful of donors. The CDR3 has 15 residues. J gave up 9 bases and V 2 bases, and 10 bases lay outside the gene matches. From germline, CDR1 is KGHSH and CDR2 LQKENI. This clone showed up just once. Clones were sequenced by immunoSEQ multiplex PCR, and TCRdb holds only the in-frame ones, with some missing. In the table there are tens of thousands of clones, 92% of which are singletons. The receptor was derived from a human donor in good health. Sequencing was carried out using T cells isolated from PBMCs. The rearrangement uses TRBV18 and TRBJ2-1; 7 nucleotides line up with TRBD1. The CDR3 DNA reads TGTGCCAGCTCACCAGCACTTACAGGGGTAGGTGAGCAGTTCTTC. Amino acid sequence: CASSPALTGVGEQFF.